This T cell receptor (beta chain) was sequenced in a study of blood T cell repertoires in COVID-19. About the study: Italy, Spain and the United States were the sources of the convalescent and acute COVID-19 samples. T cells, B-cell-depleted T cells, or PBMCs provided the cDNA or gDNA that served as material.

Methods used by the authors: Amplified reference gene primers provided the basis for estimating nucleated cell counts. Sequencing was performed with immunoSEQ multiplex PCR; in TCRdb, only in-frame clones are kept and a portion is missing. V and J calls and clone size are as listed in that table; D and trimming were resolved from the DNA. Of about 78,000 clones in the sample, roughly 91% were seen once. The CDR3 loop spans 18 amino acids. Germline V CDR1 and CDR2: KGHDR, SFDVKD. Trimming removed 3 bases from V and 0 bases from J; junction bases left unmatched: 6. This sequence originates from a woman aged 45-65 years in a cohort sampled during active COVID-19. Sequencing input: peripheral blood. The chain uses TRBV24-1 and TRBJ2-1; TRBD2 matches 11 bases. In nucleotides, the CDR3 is TGTGCCACCAGTGATGCGGGACTAGCGGATAGCTCCTACAATGAGCAGTTCTTC. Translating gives CATSDAGLADSSYNEQFF.